The T cell receptor beta chain under discussion was sequenced for a study of CD8+ T cells in alopecia areata. Whole-study findings and limits: Sequence data from scalp samples additionally include resident alphabeta T cells of normal skin.

This CDR3 has 12 amino acids. V was cut by 4 bases and J by 11 bases, with 15 bases left in between. Germline V gives CDR1 SGHRS, CDR2 YFSETQ. Extraction and reverse transcription of RNA yielded cDNA as the sequencing template. Profiled with immunoSEQ multiplex PCR; TCRdb holds only in-frame clones, not every one. Counted here are 110,000 or so clones, approximately 55% occurring once; the ten biggest clones make up approximately 3.1%. Worth noting for this clone: Its specificity is not known.

Treatment reported: oral pan-JAK inhibitor, 5-10 mg twice daily. This clonotype originated in a human donor with alopecia areata. The sequencing here drew on CD4+ T cells sorted from blood, taken at week 24, from a patient treated with tofacitinib. V and J are TRBV5-1 and TRBJ1-1; D possibly corresponds to TRBD1 (6 bases). DNA for the CDR3: TGCGCCAGCAGCCCACAGGGAAATTGGGCTTTCTTT. Residues: CASSPQGNWAFF.